These 10 T cell receptor beta chains were sequenced from one sample in a study of regulatory T cells in long-lasting Graves disease. Time point given: newly diagnosed GD, antithyroid drugs for less than 3 months. Making the TCR library involved RNA that had been extracted from PBMCs. Arm-PCR with iRepertoire HTBI primers amplified the CDR3 regions for these TCR beta libraries. MiXCR, applied by TCRdb to the multiplex PCR reads, yields one record per CDR3 protein. Here the sample spans about 420,000 distinct CDR3 sequences, 15% to 20% being singletons. These same records also appear under a second study, on T cells in Graves' hyperthyroidism and ophthalmopathy.

The sequencing used peripheral blood mononuclear cells (PBMCs), collected at new diagnosis, from a patient treated with antithyroid drugs. The receptors shown here come from a woman under 30 with Graves disease.

Of note for this clonotype: Being one base from a much bigger clone, this may be a read error. The V and J genes are TRBV27 and TRBJ2-7; no definite D call. V was trimmed by 3 bases and J by 7 bases, leaving 19 bases between them. Looked up from germline, CDR1 is MNHEY and CDR2 is SMNVEV (reference sequence). CDR3 length equals 15 residues. CDR3 sequence: CASSLGYPIYNEQYF. The CDR3 DNA follows: TGTGCCAGCAGTTTGGGATACCCGATTTATAATGAGCAGTACTTC.

At least ten counts were recorded for this clonotype. The V and J genes are TRBV11-3 and TRBJ2-7; D gene ambiguous. Trimming removed 6 bases from V and 5 bases from J, with 11 bases in between. This CDR3 is built from 12 residues. The germline CDR1 and CDR2 sequences are SGHNT and YENEEA. The CDR3 is CASSQRPNEQYF. The CDR3 bases are TGTGCCAGCAGTCAACGGCCCAACGAGCAGTACTTC.

The chain uses TRBV29-1 and TRBJ2-7; 10 bases line up with TRBD2. Germline-derived CDR1 and CDR2 are SQVTM and ANQGSEA. The trim removed 0 bases at V and 4 bases at J, leaving 9 bases unmatched. The CDR3 is made up of 16 amino acids. CDR3 in DNA: TGCAGCGTTGAAGATTCGACTAGCGGGCTAGGTTACGAGCAGTACTTC. Translated: CSVEDSTSGLGYEQYF.

This clonotype showed up many times. The rearrangement uses TRBV28 and TRBJ2-7; perhaps D is TRBD1 or TRBD2 (6 bases each). V lost 5 bases to trimming and J lost 1 base, with 18 bases between them. The length of the CDR3 is 16 residues. Germline V gene sequence: CDR1 MDHEN, CDR2 SYDVKM. The CDR3 loop reads CASSTTGLRGSYEQYF. DNA of the CDR3: TGTGCCAGCAGTACAACAGGGCTCCGGGGGTCCTACGAGCAGTACTTC.

The chain carries TRBV15 and TRBJ2-7; TRBD1 matches at 9 bases. The CDR3 runs 17 residues. Germline assignment: CDR1 LNHNV and CDR2 YYDKDF (reference sequence). Trimming took 5 bases from V and 2 from J; bases not matched to a gene: 13. CDR3 DNA sequence: TGTGCCACCAGCGTCCTAGACAGGGGGTTTCCAGCCTACGAGCAGTACTTC. This gives the protein CATSVLDRGFPAYEQYF.

This clonotype was seen many times. The J gene is TRBJ2-1, the V gene TRBV2; TRBD2 matches at 8 bases. The germline gives CDR1 SNHLY, CDR2 FYNNEI. The J segment lost 10 bases and the V segment lost 1 base, leaving 6 bases of the junction unmatched. The length of the CDR3 is 14 residues. The CDR3, as DNA: TGTGCCAGCAGTGAAGAGAGGGGGACTAGGGAGCAGTTCTTC. Protein product: CASSEERGTREQFF.

This clonotype showed up just once. The chain uses TRBV5-8 and TRBJ2-2; D uncertain. Trimming pared 0 bases from V and 6 bases from J, leaving 15 bases between. CDR3 length: 16 residues. The germline CDR1 and CDR2 sequences are SGHTS and YDEGEE. The CDR3 sequence: CASSLGSFLLPGELFF. CDR3 coding DNA: TGTGCCAGCAGCTTGGGTTCATTCCTTCTGCCCGGGGAGCTGTTTTTT.

This clonotype showed up many times. This chain links TRBV6-1 with TRBJ2-1, with no clear D. Per the germline V gene, CDR1 is MNHNS and CDR2 is SASEGT. Trimming took 5 bases from V and 0 from J, leaving 11 bases between them. This CDR3 comprises 15 residues. CDR3 coding DNA: TGTGCCAGCAGTACCGGGTGGCTCTCCTACAATGAGCAGTTCTTC. Its translation: CASSTGWLSYNEQFF.

The CDR3: CASSWGTSQRVNTIYF. CDR3 DNA sequence: TGTGCCAGCAGTTGGGGGACATCTCAGAGAGTAAACACCATATATTTT. The rearrangement joins TRBV12-3 or TRBV12-4 to TRBJ1-3, with D possibly TRBD1 on 6 matching bases. Trimming left V 4 bases short and J 6 bases short, with 19 bases between. CDR3 length equals 16 residues.

This clonotype was detected ten times or more. This chain uses TRBV6-1 with TRBJ2-4; unclear D gene. The ends were cut back, 6 bases at V and 0 bases at J, with 15 bases in the middle. Germline lookup yields CDR1 MNHNS and CDR2 SASEGT. The CDR3 covers 16 residues. CDR3 region: CASRAQGNLAKNIQYF. The CDR3 DNA follows: TGTGCCAGCAGGGCGCAAGGAAACCTAGCCAAAAACATTCAGTACTTC.